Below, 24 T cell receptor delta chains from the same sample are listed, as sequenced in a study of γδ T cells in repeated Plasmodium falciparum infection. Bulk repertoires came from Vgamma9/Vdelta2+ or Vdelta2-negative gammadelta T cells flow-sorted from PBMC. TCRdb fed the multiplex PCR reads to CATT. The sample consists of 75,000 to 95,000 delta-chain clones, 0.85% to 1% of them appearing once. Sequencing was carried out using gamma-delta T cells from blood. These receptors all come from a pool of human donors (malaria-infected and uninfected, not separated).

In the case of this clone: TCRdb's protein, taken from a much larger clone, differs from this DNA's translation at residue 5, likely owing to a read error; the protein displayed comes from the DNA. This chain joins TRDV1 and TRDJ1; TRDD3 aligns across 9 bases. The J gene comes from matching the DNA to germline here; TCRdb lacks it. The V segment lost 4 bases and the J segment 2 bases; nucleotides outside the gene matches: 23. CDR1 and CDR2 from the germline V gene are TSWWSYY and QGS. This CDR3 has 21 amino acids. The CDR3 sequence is CALGGGLLTQQTGGVTDKLIF. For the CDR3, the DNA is TGTGCTCTTGGGGGTGGCCTTCTTACACAACAAACTGGGGGAGTTACCGATAAACTCATCTTT.

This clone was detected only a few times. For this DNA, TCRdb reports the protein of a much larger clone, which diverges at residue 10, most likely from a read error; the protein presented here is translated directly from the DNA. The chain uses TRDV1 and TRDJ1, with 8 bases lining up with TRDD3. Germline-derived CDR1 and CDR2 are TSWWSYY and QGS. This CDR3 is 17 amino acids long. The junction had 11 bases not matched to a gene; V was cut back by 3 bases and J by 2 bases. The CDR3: CALGDARLGVHTDKLIF. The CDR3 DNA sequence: TGTGCTCTTGGGGATGCCCGACTGGGGGTCCATACCGATAAACTCATCTTT.

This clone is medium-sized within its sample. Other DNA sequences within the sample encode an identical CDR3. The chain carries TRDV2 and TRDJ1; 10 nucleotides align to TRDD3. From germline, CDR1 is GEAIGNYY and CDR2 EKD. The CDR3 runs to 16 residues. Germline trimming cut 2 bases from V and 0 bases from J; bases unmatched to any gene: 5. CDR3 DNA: TGTGCCTGTGACAAACTGGGGGATGGTTACACCGATAAACTCATCTTT. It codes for CACDKLGDGYTDKLIF.

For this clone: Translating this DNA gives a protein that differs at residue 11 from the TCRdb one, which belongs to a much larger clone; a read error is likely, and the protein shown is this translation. The CDR3 loop is CACDTVSPGGSQYTDKLIF. CDR3 sequence (DNA): TGTGCCTGTGACACCGTTTCCCCTGGGGGGAGCCAGTACACCGATAAACTCATCTTT. The chain has TRDV2 and TRDJ1; 7 nucleotides agree with TRDD3. Germline V CDR1 and CDR2: GEAIGNYY, EKD. J lost 0 bases, V lost 0 bases, and 15 bases had no gene match. The CDR3 spans 19 residues.

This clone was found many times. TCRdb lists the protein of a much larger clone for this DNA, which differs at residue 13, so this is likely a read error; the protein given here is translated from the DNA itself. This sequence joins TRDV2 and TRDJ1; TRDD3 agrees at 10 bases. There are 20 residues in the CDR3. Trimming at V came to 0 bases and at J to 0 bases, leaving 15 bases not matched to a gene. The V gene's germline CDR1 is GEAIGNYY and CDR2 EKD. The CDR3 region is CACDTNFPGDTTLYTDKLIF. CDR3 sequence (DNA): TGTGCCTGTGACACCAATTTTCCGGGGGATACGACTCTGTACACCGATAAACTCATCTTT.

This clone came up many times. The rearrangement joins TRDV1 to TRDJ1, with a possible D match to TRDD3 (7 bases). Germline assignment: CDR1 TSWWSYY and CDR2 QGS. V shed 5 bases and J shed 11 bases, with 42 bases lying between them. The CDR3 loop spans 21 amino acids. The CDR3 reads CALGNHGIFLGLTGDLRRLIF. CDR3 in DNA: TGTGCTCTTGGGAATCACGGAATCTTCCTGGGGCTTACTGGGGACCTTAGGAGGCTCATCTTT.

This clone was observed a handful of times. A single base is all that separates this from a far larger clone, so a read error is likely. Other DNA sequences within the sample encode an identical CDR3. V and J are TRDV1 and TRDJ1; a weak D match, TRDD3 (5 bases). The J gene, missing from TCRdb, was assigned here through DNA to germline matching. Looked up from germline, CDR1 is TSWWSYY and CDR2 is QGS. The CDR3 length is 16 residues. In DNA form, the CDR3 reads TGTGCTCTTGGAGAACTAGGGATTGAGTACACCGATAAACTCATCTTT. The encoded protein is CALGELGIEYTDKLIF.

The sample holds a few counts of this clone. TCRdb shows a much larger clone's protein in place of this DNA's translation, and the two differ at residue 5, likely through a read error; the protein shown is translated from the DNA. CDR3 loop: CALGGKTKAFLGSYTDKLIF. For the CDR3, the DNA is TGTGCTCTTGGGGGAAAGACGAAGGCCTTCCTGGGGAGTTACACCGATAAACTCATCTTT. The chain couples TRDV1 to TRDJ1; D perhaps matches TRDD2 (7 bases). Since TCRdb gives no J gene, matching the DNA to germline was used here to assign it. The CDR3 runs 20 residues. The germline CDR1 and CDR2 sequences are TSWWSYY and QGS. V gave up 4 bases and J gave up 0 bases, with 27 bases separating them.

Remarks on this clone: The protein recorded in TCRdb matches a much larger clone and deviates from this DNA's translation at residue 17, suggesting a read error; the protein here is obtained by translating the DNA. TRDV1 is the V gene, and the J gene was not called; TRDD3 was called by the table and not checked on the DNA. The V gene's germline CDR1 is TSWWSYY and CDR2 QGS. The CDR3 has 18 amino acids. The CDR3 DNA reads TGTGCTCTTGGGGAACTAGTACCGGGGATACGCCCAATCGATAAACTCACCTTT. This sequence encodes CALGELVPGIRPIDKLTF.

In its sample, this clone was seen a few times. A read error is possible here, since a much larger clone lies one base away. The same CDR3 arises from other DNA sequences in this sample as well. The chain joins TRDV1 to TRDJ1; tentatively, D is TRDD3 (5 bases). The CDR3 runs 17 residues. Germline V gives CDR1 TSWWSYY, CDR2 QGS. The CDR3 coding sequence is TGTGCCCTTGGGGAACTGAAGCCCTCGACTTGGACCGATAAACTCATCTTT. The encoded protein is CALGELKPSTWTDKLIF.

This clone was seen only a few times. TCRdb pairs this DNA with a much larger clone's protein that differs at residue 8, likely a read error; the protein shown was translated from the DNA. The CDR3: CALGFRKAPWDIKTDKLIF. DNA of the CDR3: TGTGCTCTTGGGTTCCGTAAGGCTCCCTGGGATATTAAGACCGATAAACTCATCTTT. The V and J genes are TRDV1 and TRDJ1, with D possibly being TRDD3 (6 bases). No J segment appears in TCRdb, so it was assigned here by matching the sequence to germline. The germline V gene encodes CDR1 TSWWSYY and CDR2 QGS. The CDR3 has 19 residues. Trimming shortened V by 5 bases and J by 2 bases, and 27 bases separated the two germline ends.

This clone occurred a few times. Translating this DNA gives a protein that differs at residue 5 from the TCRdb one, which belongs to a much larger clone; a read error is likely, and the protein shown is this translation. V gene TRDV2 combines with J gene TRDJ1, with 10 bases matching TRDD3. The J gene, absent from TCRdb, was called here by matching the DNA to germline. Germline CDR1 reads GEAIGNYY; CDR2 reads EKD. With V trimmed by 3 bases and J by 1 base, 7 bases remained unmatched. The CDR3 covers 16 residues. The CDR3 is CACDHTGGFFTDKLIF. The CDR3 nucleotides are TGTGCCTGTGACCATACTGGGGGATTTTTCACCGATAAACTCATCTTT.

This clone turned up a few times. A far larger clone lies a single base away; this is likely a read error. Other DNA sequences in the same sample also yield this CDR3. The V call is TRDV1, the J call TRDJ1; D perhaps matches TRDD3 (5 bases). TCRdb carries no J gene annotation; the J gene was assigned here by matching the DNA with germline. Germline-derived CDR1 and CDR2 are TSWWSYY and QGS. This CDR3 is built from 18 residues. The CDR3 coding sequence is TGTGCTCTCGGGGAATTTAGACCCCGCTATTGGTACACCGATAAACTCATCTTT. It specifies CALGEFRPRYWYTDKLIF.

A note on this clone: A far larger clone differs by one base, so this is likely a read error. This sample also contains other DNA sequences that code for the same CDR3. The CDR3 loop reads CALGEPDASYKTGDSRGDKLIF. The CDR3 nucleotides are TGTGCTCTTGGGGAGCCCGACGCTTCCTACAAAACTGGGGACTCTCGGGGCGATAAACTCATCTTT. This sequence joins TRDV1 and TRDJ1, with D possibly matching TRDD2 (8 bases). No J gene is reported in TCRdb; it was inferred here by comparing the DNA with germline. V shed 3 bases and J shed 4 bases, with 36 bases lying between them. This CDR3 is 22 amino acids long. In germline, CDR1 is TSWWSYY, CDR2 QGS.

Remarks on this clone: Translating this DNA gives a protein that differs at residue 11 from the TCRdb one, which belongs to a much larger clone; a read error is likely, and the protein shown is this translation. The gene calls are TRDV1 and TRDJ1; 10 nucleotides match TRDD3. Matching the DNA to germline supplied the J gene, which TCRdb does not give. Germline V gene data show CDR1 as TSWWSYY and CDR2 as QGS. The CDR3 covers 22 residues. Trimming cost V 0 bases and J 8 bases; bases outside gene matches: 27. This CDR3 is CALGELSTGGSGRPPDGIKLIF. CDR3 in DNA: TGTGCTCTTGGGGAACTAAGTACTGGGGGATCCGGTCGCCCCCCGGATGGGATAAAACTCATCTTT.

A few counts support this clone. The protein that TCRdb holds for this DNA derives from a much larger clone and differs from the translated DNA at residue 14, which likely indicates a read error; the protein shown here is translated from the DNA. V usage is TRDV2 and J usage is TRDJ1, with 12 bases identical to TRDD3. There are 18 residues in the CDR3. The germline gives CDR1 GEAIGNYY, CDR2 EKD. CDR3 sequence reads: CACDSKLGDTGYTNKLIF. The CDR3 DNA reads TGTGCCTGTGACTCCAAACTGGGGGATACCGGGTACACCAATAAACTCATCTTT.

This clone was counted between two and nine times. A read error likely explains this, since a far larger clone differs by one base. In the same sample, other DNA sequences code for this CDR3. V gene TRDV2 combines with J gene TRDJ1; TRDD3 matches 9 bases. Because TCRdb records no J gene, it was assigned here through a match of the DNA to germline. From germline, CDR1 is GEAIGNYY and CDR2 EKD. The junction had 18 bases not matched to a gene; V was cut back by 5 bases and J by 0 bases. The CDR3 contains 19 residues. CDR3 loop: CACVGLDGLLGDYTDKLIF. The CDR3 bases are TGTGCCTGTGTCGGGTTAGACGGATTACTGGGGGACTACACCGATAAACTCATCTTT.

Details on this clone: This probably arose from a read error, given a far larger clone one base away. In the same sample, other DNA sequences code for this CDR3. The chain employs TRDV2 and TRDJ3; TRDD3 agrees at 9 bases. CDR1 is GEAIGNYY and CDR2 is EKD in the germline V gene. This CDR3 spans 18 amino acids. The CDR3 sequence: CACDTVGDSSWDTRQMFF. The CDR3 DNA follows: TGTGCCTGTGACACCGTGGGGGATAGCTCCTGGGACACTCGACAGATGTTTTTC.

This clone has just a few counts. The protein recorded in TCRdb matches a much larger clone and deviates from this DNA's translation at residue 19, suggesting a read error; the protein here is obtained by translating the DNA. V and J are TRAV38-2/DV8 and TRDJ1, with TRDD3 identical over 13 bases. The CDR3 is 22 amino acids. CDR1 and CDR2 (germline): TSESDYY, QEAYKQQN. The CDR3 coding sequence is TGTGCTTATAGGAGATTCTTTGCCTTCCCCCCGAGTACTGGGGGATACGCCGATAACCTCATCTTT. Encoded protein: CAYRRFFAFPPSTGGYADNLIF.

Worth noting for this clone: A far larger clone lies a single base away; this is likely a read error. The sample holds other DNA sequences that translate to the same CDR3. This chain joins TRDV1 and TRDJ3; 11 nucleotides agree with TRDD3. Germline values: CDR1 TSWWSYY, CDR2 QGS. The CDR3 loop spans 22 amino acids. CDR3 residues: CALGRTWGIRVSSSWDTRQMFF. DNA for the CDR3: TGTGCTCTTGGGCGAACGTGGGGGATACGCGTTTCGAGCTCCTGGGACACCAGACAGATGTTTTTC.

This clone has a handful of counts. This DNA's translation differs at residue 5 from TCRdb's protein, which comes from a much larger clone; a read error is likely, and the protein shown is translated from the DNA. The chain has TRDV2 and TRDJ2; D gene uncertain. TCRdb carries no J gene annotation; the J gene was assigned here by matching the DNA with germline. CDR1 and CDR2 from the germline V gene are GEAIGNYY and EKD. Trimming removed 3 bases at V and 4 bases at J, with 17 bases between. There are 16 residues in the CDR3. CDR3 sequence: CACDPVYGRGTAQLFF. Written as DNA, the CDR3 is TGTGCCTGTGACCCCGTATATGGGAGAGGGACAGCACAACTCTTCTTT.

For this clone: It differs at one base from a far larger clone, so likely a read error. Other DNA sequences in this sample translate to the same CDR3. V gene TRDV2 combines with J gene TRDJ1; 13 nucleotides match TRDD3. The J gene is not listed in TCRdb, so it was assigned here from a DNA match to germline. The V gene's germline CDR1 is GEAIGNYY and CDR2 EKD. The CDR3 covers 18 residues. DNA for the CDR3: TGTGCCTGCGACACCATTATACTGGGGGATACGCGCTCCGATAAACTCATCTTT. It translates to CACDTIILGDTRSDKLIF.

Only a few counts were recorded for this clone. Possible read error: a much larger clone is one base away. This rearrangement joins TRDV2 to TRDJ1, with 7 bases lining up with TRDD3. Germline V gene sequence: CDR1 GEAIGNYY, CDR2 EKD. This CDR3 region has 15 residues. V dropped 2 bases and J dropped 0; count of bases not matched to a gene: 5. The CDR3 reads CACDKCLGDTDKLIF. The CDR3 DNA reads TGTGCCTGTGACAAATGCCTGGGGGACACCGATAAACTCATCTTT.

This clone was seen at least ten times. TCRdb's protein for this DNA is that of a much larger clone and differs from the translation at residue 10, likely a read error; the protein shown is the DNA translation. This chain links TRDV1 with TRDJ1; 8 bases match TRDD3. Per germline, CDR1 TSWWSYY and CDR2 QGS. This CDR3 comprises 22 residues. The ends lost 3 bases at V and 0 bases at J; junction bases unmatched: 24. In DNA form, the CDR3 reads TGTGCTCTTGGGGAGACTTCCCGGTACGGGGGGATGGGGATACCGTACACCGATAAACTCATCTTT. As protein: CALGETSRYGGMGIPYTDKLIF.